This passage covers 7 T cell receptor beta chains from one sample sequenced in a study of blood T cell repertoires in COVID-19. The repertoire was sequenced with immunoSEQ multiplex PCR; TCRdb's copy has only in-frame clones and lacks some. The table lists 200,000 to 300,000 clones, approximately 83% of them singletons. What was sequenced was peripheral blood. The receptors shown here come from a human donor in a cohort sampled during active COVID-19.

The V call is TRBV5-1, the J call TRBJ1-2, with 8 positions matching TRBD1. Looked up from germline, CDR1 is SGHRS and CDR2 is YFSETQ. V lost 2 bases, J lost 6 bases, and 6 bases stayed unmatched. This CDR3 has 14 amino acids. CDR3 DNA: TGCGCCAGCAGCTTTGACAGGGGCATCGATGGCTACACCTTC. Translated, it gives CASSFDRGIDGYTF.

The CDR3 loop reads CASKGLAGAGAKNIQYF. Here the CDR3 DNA reads TGTGCCAGCAAGGGACTAGCGGGAGCGGGTGCCAAAAACATTCAGTACTTC. The chain couples TRBV28 to TRBJ2-4; 14 bases fit TRBD2. V was pared by 7 bases and J by 1 base, with 6 bases of the junction left unmatched. Germline loops: CDR1 MDHEN, CDR2 SYDVKM. The CDR3 totals 17 residues. Filled out from reference TRBV28 and TRBJ2-4, the complete variable domain reads DVKVTQSSRYLVKRTGEKVFLECVQDMDHENMFWYRQDPGLGLRLIYFSYDVKMKEKGDIPEGYSVSREKKERFSLILESASTNQTSMYLCASKGLAGAGAKNIQYFGAGTRLSVL.

The CDR3 coding sequence is TGTGCCAGCAGTTACTCTGCAGGGAGGAGGTCGGAACTGTTTTTT. Amino acids: CASSYSAGRRSELFF. The V gene is TRBV6-5, the J gene TRBJ1-4; tentatively, D is TRBD1 (5 bases). Germline CDR1 is MNHEY and CDR2 is SVGAGI. Between the trimmed V and J ends, which lost 0 bases and 12 bases, there was a span of 17 bases. CDR3 length equals 15 residues.

The chain recombines TRBV12-3 or TRBV12-4 with TRBJ1-5, with D hard to call. The CDR3 runs 12 residues. Trimming took off 5 bases at V and 7 bases at J, with 9 bases between the two ends. The CDR3 nucleotides are TGTGCCAGCAGTCGTTCACAACAGCCCCAGCATTTT. This translates into CASSRSQQPQHF.

CDR3 sequence (DNA): TGTGCCAGCAGTTACTCGGGGGGGCCGGGCACTGAAGCTTTCTTT. Encoded protein: CASSYSGGPGTEAFF. V and J are TRBV6-5 and TRBJ1-1; the D gene is possibly TRBD1 (6 bases). V dropped 0 bases and J dropped 4 bases, with 12 bases sitting between them. The CDR3 sequence is 15 residues long. Germline CDR1 MNHEY, CDR2 SVGAGI.

The count of this clone is one. V usage is TRBV2 and J usage is TRBJ2-1; unclear D gene. This CDR3 region has 12 residues. Trimming stripped 6 bases from V and 14 bases from J, with 17 bases between. Germline V gene lookup returns CDR1 SNHLY and CDR2 FYNNEI. CDR3 DNA: TGTGCCAGCAGGGCCGGCGGATATAATGAGTTCTTC. Protein sequence: CASRAGGYNEFF.

This clone was counted only a few times. The chain is built from TRBV19 and TRBJ1-1; D ambiguous. The germline V and J ends were trimmed by 5 bases and 3 bases, with 13 bases remaining between them. Germline CDR1 reads LNHDA; CDR2 reads SQIVND (reference sequence). The CDR3 totals 14 residues. In nucleotides, the CDR3 is TGTGCCAGTAGTGTCAGACTAGCGGACACTGAAGCTTTCTTT. Translation gives CASSVRLADTEAFF.